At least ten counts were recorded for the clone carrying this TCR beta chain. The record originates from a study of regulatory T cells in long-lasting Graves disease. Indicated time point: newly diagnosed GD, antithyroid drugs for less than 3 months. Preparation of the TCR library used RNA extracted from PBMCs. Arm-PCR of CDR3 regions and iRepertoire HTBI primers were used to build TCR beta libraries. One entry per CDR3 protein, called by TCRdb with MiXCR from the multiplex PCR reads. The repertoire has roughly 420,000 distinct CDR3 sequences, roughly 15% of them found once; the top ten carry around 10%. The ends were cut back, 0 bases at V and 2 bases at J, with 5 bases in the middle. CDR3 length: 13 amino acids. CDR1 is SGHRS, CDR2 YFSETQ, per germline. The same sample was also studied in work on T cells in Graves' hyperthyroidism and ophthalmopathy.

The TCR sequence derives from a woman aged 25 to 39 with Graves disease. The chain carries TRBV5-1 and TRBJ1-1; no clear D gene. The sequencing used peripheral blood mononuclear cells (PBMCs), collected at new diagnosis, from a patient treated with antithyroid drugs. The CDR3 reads CASSLVSNTEAFF. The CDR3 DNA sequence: TGCGCCAGCAGCTTGGTGAGCAACACTGAAGCTTTCTTT.